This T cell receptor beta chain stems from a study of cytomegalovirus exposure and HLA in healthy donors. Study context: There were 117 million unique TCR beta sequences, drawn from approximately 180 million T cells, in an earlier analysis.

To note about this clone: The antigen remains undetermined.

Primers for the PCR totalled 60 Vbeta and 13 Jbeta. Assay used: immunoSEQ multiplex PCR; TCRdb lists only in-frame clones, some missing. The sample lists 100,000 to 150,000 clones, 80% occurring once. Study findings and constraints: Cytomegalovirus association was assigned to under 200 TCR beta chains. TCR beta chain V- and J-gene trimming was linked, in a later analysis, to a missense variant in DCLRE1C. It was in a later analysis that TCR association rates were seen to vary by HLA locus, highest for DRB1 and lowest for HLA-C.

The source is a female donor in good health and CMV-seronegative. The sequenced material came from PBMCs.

The CDR3 sequence is CASSVGGSYNEQFF. The CDR3 coding sequence is TGTGCCAGCAGCGTAGGCGGGTCCTACAATGAGCAGTTCTTC. The chain is built from TRBV9 and TRBJ2-1, with D tentatively TRBD2 (5 bases). Trimming removed 0 bases at V and 1 base at J, with 5 bases between. This CDR3 has 14 residues. From germline, CDR1 is SGDLS and CDR2 YYNGEE.